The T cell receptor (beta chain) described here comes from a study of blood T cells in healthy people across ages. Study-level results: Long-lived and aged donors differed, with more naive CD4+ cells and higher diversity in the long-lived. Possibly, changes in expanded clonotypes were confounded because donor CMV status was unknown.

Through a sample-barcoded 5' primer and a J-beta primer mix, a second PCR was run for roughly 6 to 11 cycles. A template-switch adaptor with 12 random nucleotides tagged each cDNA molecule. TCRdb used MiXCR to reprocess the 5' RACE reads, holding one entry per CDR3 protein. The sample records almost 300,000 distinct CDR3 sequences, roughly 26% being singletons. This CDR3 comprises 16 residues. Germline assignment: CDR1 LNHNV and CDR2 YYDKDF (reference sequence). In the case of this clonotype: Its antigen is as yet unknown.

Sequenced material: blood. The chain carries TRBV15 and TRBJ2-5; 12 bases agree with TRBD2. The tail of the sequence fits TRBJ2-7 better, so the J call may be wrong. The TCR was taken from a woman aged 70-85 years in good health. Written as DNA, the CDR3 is TGTGCCACCAGCAGAGAGAGGACTAGCGGGACCCACGAGCAGTACTTC. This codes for CATSRERTSGTHEQYF.